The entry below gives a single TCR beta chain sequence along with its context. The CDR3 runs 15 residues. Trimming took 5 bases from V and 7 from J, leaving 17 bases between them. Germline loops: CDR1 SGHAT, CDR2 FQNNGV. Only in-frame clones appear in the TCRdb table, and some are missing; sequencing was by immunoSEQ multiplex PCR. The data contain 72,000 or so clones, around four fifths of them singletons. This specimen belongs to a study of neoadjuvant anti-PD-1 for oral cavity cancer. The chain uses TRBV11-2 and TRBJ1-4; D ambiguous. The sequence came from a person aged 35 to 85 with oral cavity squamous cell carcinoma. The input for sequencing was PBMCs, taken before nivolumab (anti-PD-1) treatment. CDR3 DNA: TGTGCCAGCAGCCCCGAGTTTACCCGGGGTGAAAAACTGTTTTTT. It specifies CASSPEFTRGEKLFF.